Sequencing of this TCR beta chain was carried out in a study of T-cell reconstitution after alpha-beta-depleted transplantation in children. Study-wide results and limits: Alpha-beta T cells about two months after transplant reportedly derived from several hundred expanded graft clones. In some patients, recipient T cells and intrathymic progenitors surviving conditioning explained high day-60 diversity. Most T-cell counts and diversity one year after the transplant came from T cells that were newly produced.

The CDR3 length is 13 residues. Germline V lookup: CDR1 SGHVS, CDR2 FNYEAQ. With V trimmed by 4 bases and J by 13 bases, 11 bases remained unmatched. Molecular barcoding with unique molecular identifiers was used for the TCRbeta library. In TCRdb, the PCR reads were re-called with MiXCR into one record per CDR3 protein. In the table there are roughly 400,000 distinct CDR3 sequences, roughly two fifths of which are singletons. As regards this clonotype: Its antigen is as yet unknown.

The receptor comes from a girl aged 2 to 10 with aplastic anemia, due to receive a stem cell transplant. Specimen: PBMCs, collected before TCRalphabeta/CD19-depleted stem cell transplant. V and J are TRBV7-6 and TRBJ2-7; TRBD2 aligns across 9 bases. CDR3 coding DNA: TGTGCCAGCAGCTCCGTGGTAGCGGGGGAGCTATACTTC. This codes for CASSSVVAGELYF.